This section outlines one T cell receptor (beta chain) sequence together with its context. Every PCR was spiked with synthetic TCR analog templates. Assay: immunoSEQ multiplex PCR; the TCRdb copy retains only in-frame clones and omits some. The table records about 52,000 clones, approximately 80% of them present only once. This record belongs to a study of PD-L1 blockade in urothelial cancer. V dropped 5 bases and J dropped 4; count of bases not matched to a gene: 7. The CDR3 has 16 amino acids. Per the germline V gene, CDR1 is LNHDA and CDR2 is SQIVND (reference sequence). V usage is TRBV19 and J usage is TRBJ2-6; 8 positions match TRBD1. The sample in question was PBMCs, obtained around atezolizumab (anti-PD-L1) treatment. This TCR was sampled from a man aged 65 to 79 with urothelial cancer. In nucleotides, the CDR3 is TGTGCCAGTAGTCACAGGGGGAGTAGCGGGGCCAACGTCCTGACTTTC. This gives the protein CASSHRGSSGANVLTF.